This T cell receptor beta chain was obtained from a study of CD8 T cells in ankylosing spondylitis. Findings and limits, study-wide: The authors reported significant enrichment of disease-linked clones in matched ankylosing spondylitis synovial fluid.

J was trimmed by 6 bases and V by 6 bases; bases with no gene match: 14. Germline V CDR1 and CDR2: DFQATT, SNEGSKA (reference sequence). The CDR3 is 15 amino acids. Note on this clonotype: As yet, its antigen is unknown.

From the 5' RACE reads, TCRdb called clonotypes with MiXCR, one entry per CDR3 protein. The table lists about 250,000 distinct CDR3 sequences, over 30% of them singletons. This receptor was obtained from a male donor with ankylosing spondylitis or in good health (not recorded which). The specimen was blood, either unsorted or a sorted T cell fraction (not recorded which). The chain recombines TRBV20-1 with TRBJ1-1; 9 positions match TRBD1. The CDR3 sequence is CSAPGQGRTQSEAFF. In DNA form, the CDR3 reads TGCAGTGCCCCTGGACAGGGGCGAACCCAATCTGAAGCTTTCTTT.